This TCR beta chain derives from a study of identical twins (dated by TCRdb to the mid-2010s). Regarding the complete study: The study deep-sequenced TCR alpha and beta repertoires from monozygotic twins, unrelated adults of various ages and cord blood to test whether fetal clonotypes persist. To rule out contamination, the twin experiments were replicated at different times with different library preparation protocols. Points the paper makes about the study in general: In monozygotic twins, recombination models systematically underestimated out-of-frame TCR alpha sharing, but the models matched the sharing seen between unrelated individuals. Excess twin sharing in beta out-of-frame sequences was weaker because fewer shared sequences lowered the signal-to-noise ratio. Compared with coincidental sharing between unrelated individuals, an excess of low generation-probability sequences was observed among out-of-frame TCR alpha sequences shared between twins. Abundant cord blood beta clonotypes had fewer insertions, young adult naive repertoires showed a similar but weaker trend, and memory repertoires showed no such trend. Because the same donors could not be followed over many years, conclusions were based on cross-sectional statistical analysis. Zero-insertion analyses could be partly confounded by invariant T cells such as MAIT and iNKT, although diverse VJ usage argued against such confounding for most clonotypes.

This clonotype was counted many times. Its antigen is still unknown. Base qualities are missing; no much larger clone stands one base away. Only healthy Caucasian donors were included. The researchers also sequenced three unrelated adults who were not twins: a male aged 18 to 30, a male aged 50 to 60, and a female aged 50 to 60. Miltenyi CD45RO+ enrichment and human naive T-cell isolation kits were used to isolate memory (CD45RO+) and naive T cells from PBMC. To prepare the library, 5' RACE was applied. Sequencing took place on an Illumina HiSeq 2000. A universal primer binding site was added through template switching, and the final cDNA carried a unique molecular identifier so that TCR cDNA molecules could be counted accurately. Specific primers in the conserved constant-segment region were used to synthesize first-strand cDNA for the TCR alpha and beta chains. To control for contamination, every cDNA library was double barcoded, receiving both a SMART-Mk sample barcode and Illumina barcodes. TruSeq adapter sequences along with Illumina sample barcodes were introduced in two successive PCR steps. Sequencing of the TCR alpha and beta cDNA libraries was done on the Illumina HiSeq platform using custom primers. The authors processed their data as follows. Raw reads were processed with MiGEC to extract unique molecular identifiers, and MiXCR was used to determine CDR3 positions. Recombination models were inferred per individual with the repgenHMM and IGoR tools using an EM algorithm. The tcR package in R was used for shared clonotype analysis, with sharing normalized by the product of cloneset sizes. To study raw recombination free of thymic and clonal selection effects, out-of-frame nonproductive sequences were analyzed. Clones were called with MiXCR by TCRdb after fastp trimmed the public reads at Q25, and only in-frame beta chains were retained. Entries are consolidated by CDR3 protein sequence, retaining the most common genes and DNA. The V and J calls come from TCRdb's annotation, not from the publication. Recorded for this sample are some 710,000 distinct CDR3 sequences; 6% to 6.5% of them occurred a single time. The ten biggest clones cover about 1.8% of the sample.

The TCR sequence derives from a man younger than 35 in good health. The specimen sequenced was naive T cells sorted from blood. The intended sense of this specimen's cell subset or site label: cells isolated with a human naive T-cell isolation kit.

The DNA is TGCAGTGCTAGAGACTATCAGGGGAACAATGAGCAGTTCTTC. Translated, this gives CSARDYQGNNEQFF. The rearrangement joined TRBV20-1 to TRBJ2-1; the D gene is perhaps TRBD1, on 6 matching bases. Its CDR3 holds 14 amino acids, cysteine through phenylalanine. The entry retains the CDR3 DNA only, 42 bases that are in frame from base 1. As encoded in the germline V gene (reference sequence), CDR1 is DFQATT while CDR2 is SNEGSKA. The junction carries 11 bases between V and J, which are trimmed by 0 bases and 5 bases respectively.